This T cell receptor (beta chain) emerged from a study of T cell repertoires in cytomegalovirus infection (dated by TCRdb to the late 2010s). Background for the entire study: The HLA type of each donor mattered for the analysis, because public TCR beta signatures pointed to carriage of CMV infection along with the matching HLA type.

The sequencer was an Illumina HiSeq 1500. The public reads were run again by TCRdb, first through fastp at Q25 and then through MiXCR, and only productive beta chains were kept. Every CDR3 protein is listed once, alongside the most common genes and DNA of its rows. The sample table contains approximately 550,000 distinct CDR3 sequences; only one count was recorded for 16% of them. The ten largest clonotypes hold 20% to 30% of the sample. This clonotype was detected ten times or more. Its antigen is unknown. No base qualities exist here, and no much larger clone lies one base off it. What the work shows at the level of the full study, not this receptor alone: In both this cohort and an independent cohort of several hundred donors, the cumulative frequency of public TCR beta family members distinguished carriers of CMV infection plus the relevant HLA type. The ex vivo response was dominated by HLA-C-restricted CMV-specific TCR beta clonotypes, and the single most frequent clonotype in two of eight donors was supplied by these HLA-C-restricted clonotypes.

The CDR3 measures 15 amino acids from cysteine to phenylalanine. The entry retains the CDR3 DNA only, 45 bases that are in frame from base 1. The V end loses 5 bases and the J end loses 0 bases, and a stretch of 13 bases separates them. Source material: CD8+ T cells from PBMCs. This sequence was found in a human donor in good health (CMV status not recorded). Some clones in this sample may be carry-over from other donors' samples. The V and J genes are TRBV12-3 or TRBV12-4 and TRBJ1-1, with TRBD1 perhaps the D gene, on 5 matching bases. This receptor has the CDR3 CASSLQEGVNTEAFF. The DNA is as follows: TGTGCCAGCAGTCTCCAAGAAGGGGTGAACACTGAAGCTTTCTTT.